The 10 T cell receptor beta chains below were found in one sample sequenced in a study of T cells in Graves' hyperthyroidism and ophthalmopathy. TCR beta CDR3 region amplification was performed from RNA transcripts. TCR CDR3 underwent first-round RT-PCR with the HTBI primer set. TCRdb itself ran the multiplex PCR reads through MiXCR, one entry per CDR3 protein. The sample has some 460,000 distinct CDR3 sequences, 15% to 18% seen once. The sequencing input was blood. The receptors were gathered from a woman in her late teens or twenties with Graves' hyperthyroidism.

Notes on this clonotype: A much larger clone lies a single base off, so this may be a read error. Written as DNA, the CDR3 is TGTGCCAGCAGCCCCCGGGGCCTACAGTTCTTC. It encodes CASSPRGLQFF. This chain joins TRBV11-3 and TRBJ2-1; D may correspond to TRBD1 or TRBD2 (5 bases each). Germline loops: CDR1 SGHNT, CDR2 YENEEA. V lost 5 bases to trimming and J lost 13 bases, with 12 bases between them. The CDR3 is 11 residues long.

This clonotype occurred many times. This rearrangement joins TRBV10-3 to TRBJ2-7, with TRBD2 matching over 10 bases. Germline V lookup: CDR1 ENHRY, CDR2 SYGVKD. This CDR3 has 15 residues. With 10 bases clipped from V and 4 bases from J, the junction kept 13 bases outside the gene matches. CDR3 DNA: TGTGCCACGCGCAACGGGACTAGCGAAACTTACGAGCAGTACTTC. Its protein product is CATRNGTSETYEQYF.

The rearrangement joins TRBV19 to TRBJ2-3, with unresolved D. Germline V gene sequence: CDR1 LNHDA, CDR2 SQIVND (reference sequence). The V gene lost 7 bases and the J gene lost 1 base, with 9 bases spanning the gap. This CDR3 is built from 13 residues. CDR3 sequence (DNA): TGTGCCAGTACACGAGACGGCACAGATACGCAGTATTTT. Encoded protein: CASTRDGTDTQYF. Full variable domain (outside the CDR3, taken from reference TRBV19 and TRBJ2-3): DGGITQSPKYLFRKEGQNVTLSCEQNLNHDAMYWYRQDPGQGLRLIYYSQIVNDFQKGDIAEGYSVSREKKESFPLTVTSAQKNPTAFYLCASTRDGTDTQYFGPGTRLTVL.

This clonotype was found a few times. This chain connects TRBV20-1 to TRBJ2-7; 7 bases are shared with TRBD2. The V gene end was trimmed by 4 bases and the J gene end by 5 bases; junction bases not matched to a gene: 8. Germline-derived CDR1 and CDR2 are DFQATT and SNEGSKA (reference sequence). This CDR3 region has 13 residues. The CDR3 DNA is TGCAGTGCTATACGCGGGAGCGGCGACGAGCAGTACTTC. Encoded protein: CSAIRGSGDEQYF.

This clonotype was recorded at least ten times. The rearrangement uses TRBV6-2 or TRBV6-3 and TRBJ1-1, with a weak D call TRBD1 (5 bases). This CDR3 comprises 15 residues. CDR1 is MNHEY and CDR2 is SVGEGT in the germline V gene. Trimming removed 2 bases at V and 5 bases at J, with 15 bases between. CDR3 protein: CASSYRSAGGTEAFF. The CDR3 coding sequence is TGTGCCAGCAGTTACCGTTCAGCTGGGGGGACTGAAGCTTTCTTT.

A word on this clonotype: This may come from a read error, since a much larger clone is one base off. The chain combines TRBV4-1 with TRBJ2-3; 10 positions agree with TRBD2. The CDR3 length is 16 residues. Germline CDR1 MGHRA, CDR2 YSYEKL. Here the CDR3 DNA reads TGCGCCAGCAACCAAGGGTACGGGACTAGCGCAGATACGCAGTATTTT. Encoded protein: CASNQGYGTSADTQYF.

This clonotype showed up many times. CDR3 coding DNA: TGTGCCAGCAGCTTAGCGCCCGGGGTTCCATGGAACGAGCAGTACTTC. The encoded protein is CASSLAPGVPWNEQYF. V is TRBV7-8 and J is TRBJ2-7, with D maybe TRBD2 (5 bases). This CDR3 region has 16 residues. The V end was cut by 0 bases, the J end by 5 bases, with 17 bases between. Germline CDR1 reads SGHVS; CDR2 reads FQNEAQ.

In its sample, this clonotype was seen many times. The chain is built from TRBV20-1 and TRBJ1-1; 9 nucleotides align to TRBD1. Germline CDR1 and CDR2: DFQATT and SNEGSKA (reference sequence). Trimming cost V 3 bases and J 4 bases; bases outside gene matches: 3. The CDR3 consists of 13 residues. CDR3 sequence (DNA): TGCAGTGCTAGCAAGGACAGGGGCACTGAAGCTTTCTTT. It translates to CSASKDRGTEAFF.

This clonotype occurred many times. The rearrangement links TRBV20-1 to TRBJ2-3, with no clear D. Germline CDR1 DFQATT, CDR2 SNEGSKA (reference sequence). This CDR3 is built from 12 residues. The V end lost 6 bases, the J end lost 4 bases, and 11 bases lay between the germline ends. The CDR3 sequence: CSAHGESDTQYF. The DNA for the CDR3 is TGCAGTGCCCACGGCGAATCAGATACGCAGTATTTT.

The CDR3 DNA reads as TGTGCCATCAGTGAAAAGGGATCCACCAATCAGCCCCAGCATTTT. Translating it yields CAISEKGSTNQPQHF. This sequence joins TRBV10-3 and TRBJ1-5; no clear D. Germline assignment: CDR1 ENHRY and CDR2 SYGVKD. CDR3 length: 15 residues. V shed 3 bases and J shed 3 bases, with 12 bases lying between them.